This record concerns one T cell receptor beta chain sequence. The entry originates in a study of blood T cell repertoires in COVID-19. V was pared by 3 bases and J by 4 bases, with 9 bases between. CDR3 length equals 13 residues. Germline V lookup: CDR1 MNHEY, CDR2 SMNVEV (reference sequence). Sequenced by immunoSEQ multiplex PCR; TCRdb stores in-frame clones only, minus some. Of about 380,000 clones listed, around 87% are singletons. Recovery meant two consecutive negative NP/OP PCR tests, professional clearance, or resolved symptoms. The sequence came from a man aged 30 to 39 who had recovered from COVID-19. The chain carries TRBV27 and TRBJ2-5, with a possible D match to TRBD2 (7 bases). Material for sequencing was PBMCs or T cells enriched from blood (not recorded which). Here the CDR3 reads CASSFAGAETQYF. DNA of the CDR3: TGTGCCAGCAGTTTCGCGGGGGCAGAGACCCAGTACTTC.